A single sample is the source of the 18 T cell receptor beta chains below, sequenced in a study of shared clonotypes between healthy human individuals. TCRdb's copy holds only in-frame clones and misses some; the assay was immunoSEQ multiplex PCR. This table has 2 million to 2.5 million clones, 85% to 95% appearing once. The source material was naive CD4+ T cells from PBMCs. The subset is: CD45RA+ positively selected. These receptors all come from a man younger than 35 in good health. Some clones in this sample may be carry-over from other donors' samples.

This clone has just one count. The chain carries TRBV18 and TRBJ2-7; perhaps TRBD2 as D (5 bases). From germline, CDR1 is KGHSH and CDR2 LQKENI. Between the trimmed V and J ends, which lost 0 bases and 3 bases, there was a span of 12 bases. The CDR3 length is 15 residues. The CDR3 sequence is CASSPPSGKGYEQYF. The CDR3, as DNA: TGTGCCAGCTCACCACCCTCCGGGAAGGGCTACGAGCAGTACTTC.

The genes are TRBV6-1 and TRBJ2-1; no clear D gene. The V gene lost 3 bases and the J gene lost 2 bases, with 14 bases spanning the gap. CDR1 and CDR2 (germline): MNHNS, SASEGT. The length of the CDR3 is 16 residues. The CDR3 DNA follows: TGTGCCAGCAGTGAGAGAACTCCCGCAACCTACAATGAGCAGTTCTTC. Translation gives CASSERTPATYNEQFF.

The chain uses TRBV5-8 and TRBJ2-7, with 10 bases aligning to TRBD1. Germline V gives CDR1 SGHTS, CDR2 YDEGEE. CDR3 length: 15 residues. The junction had 5 bases not matched to a gene; V was cut back by 2 bases and J by 3 bases. The CDR3 here is CASSLRTGGVYEQYF. In DNA, the CDR3 is TGTGCCAGCAGCTTAAGGACAGGGGGGGTCTACGAGCAGTACTTC.

The rearrangement uses TRBV4-1 and TRBJ2-5; tentatively, D is TRBD2 (6 bases). Trimming removed 5 bases at V and 2 bases at J, with 9 bases between. Germline CDR1 MGHRA, CDR2 YSYEKL. The CDR3 sequence is 13 residues long. The CDR3 loop is CASSLAAQETQYF. CDR3 nucleotide sequence: TGCGCCAGCAGCTTAGCGGCTCAAGAGACCCAGTACTTC.

Here the CDR3 DNA reads TGCGCCAGCGGGACAGGGGGCAGTGACACTGAAGCTTTCTTT. This translates into CASGTGGSDTEAFF. The gene calls are TRBV5-1 and TRBJ1-1; TRBD1 matches at 12 bases. Germline-derived CDR1 and CDR2 are SGHRS and YFSETQ. Trimming took 7 bases from V and 3 from J; bases not matched to a gene: 4. This CDR3 has 14 amino acids. Together with reference TRBV5-1 and TRBJ1-1, the CDR3 gives the full variable domain: KAGVTQTPRYLIKTRGQQVTLSCSPISGHRSVSWYQQTPGQGLQFLFEYFSETQRNKGNFPGRFSGRQFSNSRSEMNVSTLELGDSALYLCASGTGGSDTEAFFGQGTRLTVV.

This sequence joins TRBV10-1 and TRBJ2-7; maybe TRBD1 (5 bases). CDR3 length equals 14 residues. Between the trimmed V and J ends, which lost 5 bases and 6 bases, there was a span of 17 bases. The germline V gene has CDR1 WNHNN and CDR2 SYGVQD (reference sequence). CDR3 nucleotide sequence: TGCGCCAGCAGTCCCACGACAGTTGTCCGCGAGCAGTACTTC. Its protein product is CASSPTTVVREQYF.

This clone has just a few counts. The V and J genes are TRBV6-5 and TRBJ1-5; TRBD1 aligns across 8 bases. Germline CDR1 MNHEY, CDR2 SVGAGI. The CDR3 contains 15 residues. The J segment lost 2 bases and the V segment lost 6 bases, leaving 6 bases of the junction unmatched. The CDR3 loop is CASRITGGGNQPQHF. The CDR3 DNA reads as TGTGCCAGCAGGATTACAGGGGGTGGCAATCAGCCCCAGCATTTT.

The chain carries TRBV25-1 and TRBJ2-5, with 8 bases matching TRBD1. The germline gives CDR1 MGHDK, CDR2 SYGVNS. J lost 5 bases, V lost 1 base, and 3 bases had no gene match. The CDR3 consists of 14 residues. CDR3 loop: CASSESRGRETQYF. Written as DNA, the CDR3 is TGTGCCAGCAGTGAATCCAGGGGGCGCGAGACCCAGTACTTC.

In its sample, this clone was seen once. The chain links TRBV7-2 to TRBJ2-1; 12 bases agree with TRBD2. The V segment lost 2 bases and the J segment 15 bases; nucleotides outside the gene matches: 5. There are 13 residues in the CDR3. CDR1 SGHTA and CDR2 FQGNSA come from the germline V gene. CDR3 sequence reads: CASSLLAGGVRFF. CDR3 in DNA: TGTGCCAGCAGCTTACTAGCGGGAGGGGTTCGGTTCTTC.

The chain employs TRBV28 and TRBJ1-1, with D possibly matching TRBD1 (5 bases). Trimming cost V 11 bases and J 1 base, with 14 bases left between them. Germline CDR1 is MDHEN and CDR2 is SYDVKM. This CDR3 has 13 residues. CDR3 sequence (DNA): TGTGCCGGGCCTCGGGACTCGAACACTGAAGCTTTCTTT. Translated: CAGPRDSNTEAFF. Full variable domain (remainder filled in from reference TRBV28 and TRBJ1-1): DVKVTQSSRYLVKRTGEKVFLECVQDMDHENMFWYRQDPGLGLRLIYFSYDVKMKEKGDIPEGYSVSREKKERFSLILESASTNQTSMYLCAGPRDSNTEAFFGQGTRLTVV.

V usage is TRBV7-3 and J usage is TRBJ2-7; TRBD2 is a possible D gene (6 bases). Germline V gene sequence: CDR1 SGHTA, CDR2 FQGTGA. The CDR3 contains 14 residues. Trimming shortened V by 3 bases and J by 7 bases, and 16 bases separated the two germline ends. CDR3 DNA: TGTGCCAGCAGCTTTGGAGGGCCCCCCTGGGAGCAGTACTTC. This translates into CASSFGGPPWEQYF. The variable domain in full, completed from reference TRBV7-3 and TRBJ2-7, reads GAGVSQTPSNKVTEKGKYVELRCDPISGHTALYWYRQSLGQGPEFLIYFQGTGAADDSGLPNDRFFAVRPEGSVSTLKIQRTERGDSAVYLCASSFGGPPWEQYFGPGTRLTVT.

This CDR3 reads CASSRGDTQYF. The DNA of the CDR3 is TGTGCCAGCAGCCGAGGAGATACGCAGTATTTT. The rearrangement links TRBV7-6 to TRBJ2-3; D gene unclear. This CDR3 has 11 residues. Germline V CDR1 and CDR2: SGHVS, FNYEAQ. Trimming removed 5 bases from V and 5 bases from J, with 5 bases in between.

This clone showed up just once. V and J are TRBV7-2 and TRBJ1-5; D might be TRBD1 (6 bases). The germline CDR1 and CDR2 sequences are SGHTA and FQGNSA. V was shortened by 5 bases and J by 6 bases, with 14 bases between the two germline ends. This CDR3 has 14 residues. The CDR3 here is CASSLQGGGQPQHF. CDR3 in DNA: TGTGCCAGCAGCCTACAGGGCGGAGGTCAGCCCCAGCATTTT.

The V call is TRBV6-1, the J call TRBJ1-5, with D possibly TRBD1 on 5 matching bases. Germline assignment: CDR1 MNHNS and CDR2 SASEGT. The CDR3 length is 16 residues. Between the trimmed V and J ends, which lost 3 bases and 2 bases, there was a span of 14 bases. The CDR3 loop is CASSDAGPIGNQPQHF. The CDR3 DNA follows: TGTGCCAGCAGTGACGCAGGGCCTATAGGCAATCAGCCCCAGCATTTT.

This chain connects TRBV5-1 to TRBJ2-2, with 8 bases that match TRBD1. V was pared by 5 bases and J by 1 base, with 7 bases of the junction left unmatched. This CDR3 comprises 16 residues. In germline, CDR1 is SGHRS, CDR2 YFSETQ. CDR3 nucleotide sequence: TGCGCCAGCAGAAAGGAGGGGACAGGGAACACCGGGGAGCTGTTTTTT. Protein: CASRKEGTGNTGELFF.

This clone occurred once. The genes are TRBV5-1 and TRBJ2-1; 11 bases are a match to TRBD2. CDR3 size: 15 residues. Germline lookup yields CDR1 SGHRS and CDR2 YFSETQ. J was trimmed by 6 bases and V by 4 bases; bases with no gene match: 6. The CDR3 DNA reads as TGCGCCAGCAGCGCCGGGACTAGCGGATTCAATGAGCAGTTCTTC. It specifies CASSAGTSGFNEQFF.

The V gene is TRBV7-9, the J gene TRBJ2-7; 9 bases match TRBD1. This CDR3 region has 15 residues. Trimming cost V 5 bases and J 0 bases; bases outside gene matches: 5. Germline loops: CDR1 SEHNR, CDR2 FQNEAQ (reference sequence). This chain's CDR3 is CASSHDRGSSYEQYF. In DNA form, the CDR3 reads TGTGCCAGCAGCCACGACAGGGGGAGCTCCTACGAGCAGTACTTC.

J is TRBJ2-2 and V is TRBV6-1; the D gene is possibly TRBD1 (5 bases). V was trimmed by 5 bases and J by 6 bases, leaving 10 bases between them. Looked up from germline, CDR1 is MNHNS and CDR2 is SASEGT. CDR3 length: 13 amino acids. The CDR3 DNA is TGTGCCAGCAGTACATCAGGGTCCGGGGAGCTGTTTTTT. This encodes CASSTSGSGELFF.